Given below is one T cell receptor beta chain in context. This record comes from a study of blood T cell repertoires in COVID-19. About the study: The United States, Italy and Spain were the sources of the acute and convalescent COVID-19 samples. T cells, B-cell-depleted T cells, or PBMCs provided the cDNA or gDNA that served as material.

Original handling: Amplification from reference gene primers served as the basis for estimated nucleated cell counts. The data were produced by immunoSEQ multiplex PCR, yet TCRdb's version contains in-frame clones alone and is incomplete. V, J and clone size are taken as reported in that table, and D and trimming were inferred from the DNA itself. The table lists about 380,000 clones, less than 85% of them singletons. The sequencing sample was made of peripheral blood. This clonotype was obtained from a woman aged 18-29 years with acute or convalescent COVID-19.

This chain's CDR3 is CASSLGTSGGIDEQYF. In nucleotides, the CDR3 is TGTGCCAGCAGCTTGGGGACTAGCGGGGGGATCGACGAGCAGTACTTC. The chain joins TRBV5-4 to TRBJ2-7, with 14 nucleotides matching TRBD2. The length of the CDR3 is 16 residues. V lost 0 bases to trimming and J lost 5 bases; unmatched junction nucleotides: 4. Germline V gene data show CDR1 as SGHNT and CDR2 as YYREEE (reference sequence).